This TCR beta chain was retrieved from a study of cytomegalovirus exposure and HLA in healthy donors. The study, taken as a whole, reports: Later analysis placed DRB1 highest and HLA-C lowest in TCR association rates, which differed by HLA locus.

The CDR3 contains 14 residues. Deletions cut 3 bases from V and 2 bases from J, with 10 bases between. From germline, CDR1 is LNHDA and CDR2 SQIVND (reference sequence). PCR amplification relied on 60 Vbeta primers (plus 13 Jbeta primers). The assay was immunoSEQ multiplex PCR, and TCRdb's table has in-frame clones only and misses some. The top ten hold roughly 7.1% of the sample, which has about 170,000 clones, under 75% seen once. About this clone itself: Its target is not known.

This clonotype was sampled from a man aged 35 to 55 in good health and CMV-seropositive. The specimen sequenced was PBMCs. The rearrangement links TRBV19 to TRBJ1-2; D is uncertain. CDR3: CASSIDFQNYGYTF. CDR3 nucleotide sequence: TGTGCCAGTAGTATTGATTTCCAGAACTATGGCTACACCTTC.